Below, 9 T cell receptor beta chains from the same sample are listed, as sequenced in a study of T cell changes during pregnancy in multiple sclerosis. The table came from immunoSEQ multiplex PCR; TCRdb's copy has only in-frame clones and leaves some out. The sample carries 50,000 or so clones, roughly 92% recorded once. The source material was CD4+ T cells from peripheral blood mononuclear cells, sampled in the third trimester of pregnancy. These receptors originate from a female donor with multiple sclerosis, enrolled in a pregnancy study.

The rearrangement joins TRBV6-4 to TRBJ1-2, with a tentative D call TRBD1 (6 bases). The ends were cut back, 3 bases at V and 6 bases at J, with 8 bases in the middle. This CDR3 spans 12 amino acids. Germline V CDR1 and CDR2: MRHNA, SNTAGT. CDR3 protein: CASSETGHGYTF. CDR3 sequence (DNA): TGTGCCAGCAGTGAGACAGGCCATGGCTACACCTTC.

The J gene is TRBJ1-5, the V gene TRBV6-5, with 10 bases aligning to TRBD1. The CDR3 is made up of 14 amino acids. Germline CDR1 reads MNHEY; CDR2 reads SVGAGI. Losses at the gene ends were 6 bases for V and 7 bases for J; bases not matched to a gene: 6. The CDR3 coding sequence is TGTGCCAGCAGCCGACAGGGGGCGGAACAGCCCCAGCATTTT. This gives the protein CASSRQGAEQPQHF.

The CDR3 nucleotides are TGTGCCAGCAGCTTAGGCATTGGCAGGGGGCAACAAGAGACCCAGTACTTC. Translation: CASSLGIGRGQQETQYF. The rearrangement links TRBV11-3 to TRBJ2-5, with 8 nucleotides matching TRBD1. The CDR3 totals 17 residues. CDR1 SGHNT and CDR2 YENEEA come from the germline V gene. J lost 2 bases, V lost 1 base, and 9 bases had no gene match.

This clone was counted once. The chain joins TRBV5-1 to TRBJ2-3; 10 bases line up with TRBD2. From germline, CDR1 is SGHRS and CDR2 YFSETQ. With V trimmed by 0 bases and J by 3 bases, 4 bases remained unmatched. This CDR3 has 16 amino acids. CDR3 amino acids: CASSLEASGGTDTQYF. For the CDR3, the DNA is TGCGCCAGCAGCTTGGAGGCTAGCGGGGGAACAGATACGCAGTATTTT. Full variable domain (remainder filled in from reference TRBV5-1 and TRBJ2-3): KAGVTQTPRYLIKTRGQQVTLSCSPISGHRSVSWYQQTPGQGLQFLFEYFSETQRNKGNFPGRFSGRQFSNSRSEMNVSTLELGDSALYLCASSLEASGGTDTQYFGPGTRLTVL.

This rearrangement joins TRBV7-3 to TRBJ2-1; D is perhaps TRBD2 (7 bases). The CDR3 has 17 residues. V dropped 1 base and J dropped 5 bases, with 18 bases sitting between them. Germline V CDR1 and CDR2: SGHTA, FQGTGA. CDR3: CASSLIPHREGDNEQFF. Here the CDR3 DNA reads TGTGCCAGCAGCTTAATCCCCCACAGGGAGGGGGACAATGAGCAGTTCTTC.

The chain combines TRBV28 with TRBJ2-7, with a tentative D call TRBD2 (6 bases). The germline V gene has CDR1 MDHEN and CDR2 SYDVKM. The CDR3 has 16 residues. Trimming stripped 6 bases from V and 3 bases from J, with 21 bases between. This CDR3 is CASSPPKAGNLYEQYF. In DNA form, the CDR3 reads TGTGCCAGCAGCCCCCCGAAGGCGGGGAACCTCTACGAGCAGTACTTC.

The CDR3 DNA sequence: TGTGCCAGCAGCTTAGATCGTCGGACAGGGGGGGAAAAACTGTTTTTT. This codes for CASSLDRRTGGEKLFF. The J gene is TRBJ1-4, the V gene TRBV11-2, with TRBD1 matching 10 bases. Germline-derived CDR1 and CDR2 are SGHAT and FQNNGV. This CDR3 is 16 amino acids long. The V segment lost 0 bases and the J segment 8 bases; nucleotides outside the gene matches: 6.

The DNA of the CDR3 is TGTGCCAGCAGCTCACTCGCAGGGCCCGCCTACGAGCAGTACTTC. Translated, it gives CASSSLAGPAYEQYF. This sequence joins TRBV5-6 and TRBJ2-7; possible D gene TRBD1, 5 bases. The germline V gene encodes CDR1 SGHDT and CDR2 YYEEEE. The CDR3 runs 15 residues. Trimming removed 3 bases at V and 2 bases at J, with 15 bases between.

CDR3 residues: CATSRDNQGAYNTDTQYF. The DNA of the CDR3 is TGTGCCACCAGCAGAGATAACCAGGGGGCCTATAACACAGATACGCAGTATTTT. The chain joins TRBV15 to TRBJ2-3; TRBD1 matches at 8 bases. CDR1 is LNHNV and CDR2 is YYDKDF in the germline V gene (reference sequence). This CDR3 comprises 18 residues. Trimming at V came to 0 bases and at J to 2 bases, leaving 10 bases not matched to a gene.